A selection of T cell receptor beta chains follows, all from one sample in a study of control samples from healthy donors and cancer patients. Here immunoSEQ multiplex PCR was the method, and the copy in TCRdb shows in-frame clones only, minus some. Of about 150,000 clones listed, about 91% are singletons. Material for sequencing was blood. The origin of the receptors is a man under 40 in good health. Both conserved end residues are trimmed from each CDR3. A D gene is named only where the DNA matches it firmly.

v_call	j_call	d_call	cdr3_aa
TRBV27	TRBJ2-1	.	ASSSGIYNEQF
TRBV6-4	TRBJ1-2	.	ASSDYRDTNYGYT
TRBV19	TRBJ1-1	.	ASSDNGGTEAF
TRBV27	TRBJ1-5	TRBD1	ASSLGQGYQPQH
TRBV5-1	TRBJ1-3	.	ASSPGRQTGNTIY
TRBV10-2	TRBJ1-1	.	ASSEWEAMNTEAF
TRBV7-3	TRBJ2-2	.	ASSPRGPALSGELF
TRBV7-9	TRBJ1-5	.	ASSSGTADITPQH
TRBV2	TRBJ1-2	.	ASRGGSPYGYT
TRBV5-8	TRBJ2-3	TRBD1	ASRLPGQGRPDTQY
TRBV18	TRBJ1-6	TRBD1	ASSPIQGASYNSPLH
TRBV11-2	TRBJ2-7	.	ASSFFRDPYEQY
TRBV10-1	TRBJ2-7	.	ASSEEGSYEQY